This T cell receptor (beta chain) was identified in a study of T cell clones after liver transplantation. Study details: As an antigen-independent comparator, third-party-reactive TCRbeta sequences came from pre-transplant mixed lymphocyte reactions. Apart from three HCV-positive recipients, transplants were for non-autoimmune, non-viral reasons.

The repertoire was sequenced with immunoSEQ multiplex PCR; TCRdb's copy has only in-frame clones and lacks some. This repertoire shows about 75,000 clones, around 84% found once; its top ten account for under 2.5%. The CDR3 extends over 13 amino acids. Germline V lookup: CDR1 SGHKS, CDR2 YYEKEE (reference sequence). Trimming took off 0 bases at V and 4 bases at J, with 7 bases between the two ends. The gene calls are TRBV5-5 and TRBJ2-5; no definite D call. This sequence originates from a human patient who received a liver transplant. Some of these T cells may belong to the graft donor. The material was CD4+ T cells from blood, obtained around 50 months after liver transplant. The CDR3 nucleotides read TGTGCCAGCAGCTTGGTCGATCTAGAGACCCAGTACTTC. It translates to CASSLVDLETQYF. The entire variable domain, with the rest obtained from reference TRBV5-5 and TRBJ2-5, is as follows: DAGVTQSPTHLIKTRGQQVTLRCSPISGHKSVSWYQQVLGQGPQFIFQYYEKEERGRGNFPDRFSARQFPNYSSELNVNALLLGDSALYLCASSLVDLETQYFGPGTRLLVL.